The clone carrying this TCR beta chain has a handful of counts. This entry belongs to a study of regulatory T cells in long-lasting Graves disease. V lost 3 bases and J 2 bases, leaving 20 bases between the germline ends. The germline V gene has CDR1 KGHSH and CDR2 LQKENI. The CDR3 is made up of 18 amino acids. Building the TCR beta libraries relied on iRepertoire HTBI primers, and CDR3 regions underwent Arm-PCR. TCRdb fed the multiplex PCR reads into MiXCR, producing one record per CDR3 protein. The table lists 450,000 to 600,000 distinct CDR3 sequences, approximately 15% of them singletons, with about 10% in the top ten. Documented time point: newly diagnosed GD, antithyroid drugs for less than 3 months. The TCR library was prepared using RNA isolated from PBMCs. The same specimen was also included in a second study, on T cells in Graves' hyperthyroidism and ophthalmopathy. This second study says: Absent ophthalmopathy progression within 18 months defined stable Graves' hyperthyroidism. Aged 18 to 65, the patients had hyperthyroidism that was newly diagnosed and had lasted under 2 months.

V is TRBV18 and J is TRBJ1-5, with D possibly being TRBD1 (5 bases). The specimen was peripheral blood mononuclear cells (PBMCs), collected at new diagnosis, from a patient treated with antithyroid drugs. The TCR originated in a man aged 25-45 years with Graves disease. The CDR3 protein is CASSPIPVDISGNQPQHF. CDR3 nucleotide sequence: TGTGCCAGCTCACCGATCCCGGTGGACATTAGTGGCAATCAGCCCCAGCATTTT. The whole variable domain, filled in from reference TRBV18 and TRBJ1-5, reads NAGVMQNPRHLVRRRGQEARLRCSPMKGHSHVYWYRQLPEEGLKFMVYLQKENIIDESGMPKERFSAEFPKEGPSILRIQQVVRGDSAAYFCASSPIPVDISGNQPQHFGDGTRLSIL.